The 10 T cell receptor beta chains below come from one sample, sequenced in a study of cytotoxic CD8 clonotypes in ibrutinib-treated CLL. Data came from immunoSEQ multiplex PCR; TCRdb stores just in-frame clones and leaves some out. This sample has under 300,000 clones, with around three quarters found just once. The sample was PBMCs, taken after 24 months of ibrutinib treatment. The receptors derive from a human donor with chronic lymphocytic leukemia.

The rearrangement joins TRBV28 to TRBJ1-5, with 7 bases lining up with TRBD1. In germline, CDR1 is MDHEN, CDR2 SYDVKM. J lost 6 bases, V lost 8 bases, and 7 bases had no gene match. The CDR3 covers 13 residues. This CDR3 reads CASGTVLSQPQHF. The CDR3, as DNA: TGTGCCAGCGGGACAGTGCTAAGTCAGCCCCAGCATTTT.

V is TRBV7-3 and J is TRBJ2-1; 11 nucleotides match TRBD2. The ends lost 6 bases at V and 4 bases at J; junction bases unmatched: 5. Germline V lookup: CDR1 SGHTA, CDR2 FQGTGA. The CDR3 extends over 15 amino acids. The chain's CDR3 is CASRVGTSGYNEQFF. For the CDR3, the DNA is TGTGCCAGCAGGGTCGGGACTAGCGGTTACAATGAGCAGTTCTTC.

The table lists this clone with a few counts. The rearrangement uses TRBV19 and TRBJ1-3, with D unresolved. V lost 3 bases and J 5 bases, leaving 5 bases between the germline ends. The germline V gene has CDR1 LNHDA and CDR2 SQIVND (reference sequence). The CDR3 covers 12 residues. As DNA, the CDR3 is TGTGCCAGTAGTATGAAACGAAACACCATATATTTT. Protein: CASSMKRNTIYF.

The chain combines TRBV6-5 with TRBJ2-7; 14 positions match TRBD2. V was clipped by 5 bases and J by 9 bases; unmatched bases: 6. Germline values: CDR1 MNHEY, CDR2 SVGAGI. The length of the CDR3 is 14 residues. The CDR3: CASSPGTSGRVQYF. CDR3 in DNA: TGTGCCAGCAGTCCCGGGACTAGCGGGAGAGTGCAGTACTTC.

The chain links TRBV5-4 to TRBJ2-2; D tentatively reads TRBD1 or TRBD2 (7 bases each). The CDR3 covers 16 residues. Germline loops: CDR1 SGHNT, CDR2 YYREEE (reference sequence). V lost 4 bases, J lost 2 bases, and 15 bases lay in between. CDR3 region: CASSGGGQRNTGELFF. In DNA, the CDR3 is TGTGCCAGCAGCGGGGGGGGACAGCGTAACACCGGGGAGCTGTTTTTT.

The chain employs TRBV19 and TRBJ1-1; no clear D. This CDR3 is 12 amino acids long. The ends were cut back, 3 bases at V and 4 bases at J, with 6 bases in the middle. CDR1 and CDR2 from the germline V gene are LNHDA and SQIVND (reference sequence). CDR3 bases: TGTGCCAGTAGTATGGAGGTCACTGAAGCTTTCTTT. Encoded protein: CASSMEVTEAFF.

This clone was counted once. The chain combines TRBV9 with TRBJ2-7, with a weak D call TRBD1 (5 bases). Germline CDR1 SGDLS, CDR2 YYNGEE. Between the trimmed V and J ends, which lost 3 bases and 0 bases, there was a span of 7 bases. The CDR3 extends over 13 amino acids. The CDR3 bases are TGTGCCAGCAGCGGGACACTCTCCTACGAGCAGTACTTC. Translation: CASSGTLSYEQYF.

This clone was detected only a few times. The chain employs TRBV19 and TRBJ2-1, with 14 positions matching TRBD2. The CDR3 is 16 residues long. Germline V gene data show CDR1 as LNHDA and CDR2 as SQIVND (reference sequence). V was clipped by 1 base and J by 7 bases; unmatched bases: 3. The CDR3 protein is CASSIGGTSGSNEQFF. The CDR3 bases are TGTGCCAGTAGTATAGGGGGGACTAGCGGGAGTAATGAGCAGTTCTTC.

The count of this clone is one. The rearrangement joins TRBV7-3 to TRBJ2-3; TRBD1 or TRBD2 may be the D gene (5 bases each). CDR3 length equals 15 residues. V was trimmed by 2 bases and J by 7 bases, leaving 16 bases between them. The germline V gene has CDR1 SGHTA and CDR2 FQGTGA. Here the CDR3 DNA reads TGTGCCAGCAGCTTATTTCGGGGCTCGCTGAATACGCAGTATTTT. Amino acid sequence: CASSLFRGSLNTQYF.

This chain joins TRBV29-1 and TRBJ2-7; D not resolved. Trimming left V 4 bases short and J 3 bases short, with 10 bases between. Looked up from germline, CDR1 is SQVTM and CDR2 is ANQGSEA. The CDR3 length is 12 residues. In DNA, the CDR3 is TGCAGCGTTGCAGTGACCGGCTACGAGCAGTACTTC. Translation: CSVAVTGYEQYF.